These 21 T cell receptor beta chains originate from one sample sequenced in a study of cytomegalovirus exposure and HLA in healthy donors. TCRdb's table, derived via immunoSEQ multiplex PCR, lists solely in-frame clones and lacks some. The data contain roughly 140,000 clones, 88% of them singletons. Material: PBMCs. All receptors derive from a woman aged 18 to 35 in good health and CMV-seropositive.

The chain recombines TRBV5-1 with TRBJ2-3; D possibly corresponds to TRBD1 (6 bases). CDR3 size: 15 residues. V was pared by 7 bases and J by 3 bases, with 18 bases between. The germline gives CDR1 SGHRS, CDR2 YFSETQ. CDR3 in amino acids: CASATGLFVTDTQYF. For the CDR3, the DNA is TGCGCCAGCGCAACAGGGTTGTTCGTGACAGATACGCAGTATTTT. Full variable domain (outside the CDR3, taken from reference TRBV5-1 and TRBJ2-3): KAGVTQTPRYLIKTRGQQVTLSCSPISGHRSVSWYQQTPGQGLQFLFEYFSETQRNKGNFPGRFSGRQFSNSRSEMNVSTLELGDSALYLCASATGLFVTDTQYFGPGTRLTVL.

J is TRBJ2-7 and V is TRBV5-1, with 7 nucleotides matching TRBD1. Trimming took 4 bases from V and 2 from J; bases not matched to a gene: 6. CDR1 and CDR2 (germline): SGHRS, YFSETQ. CDR3 size: 14 residues. The CDR3 DNA reads as TGCGCCAGCAGCGCTCTCGGGACAGCCTACGAGCAGTACTTC. Translated: CASSALGTAYEQYF.

The V gene is TRBV13, the J gene TRBJ2-3; 7 positions agree with TRBD2. V lost 5 bases and J lost 2; bases outside the gene matches: 10. CDR1 and CDR2 (germline): PRHDT, FYEKMQ (reference sequence). This CDR3 contains 16 residues. CDR3 in DNA: TGTGCCAGCAGCCAAGGTTCTAGCGGTTACACAGATACGCAGTATTTT. It codes for CASSQGSSGYTDTQYF.

The CDR3 is CASSMPGLASNEQFF. As DNA, the CDR3 is TGTGCCAGCAGCATGCCGGGACTAGCGTCAAATGAGCAGTTCTTC. This chain links TRBV11-2 with TRBJ2-1; TRBD2 matches at 10 bases. This CDR3 spans 15 amino acids. CDR1 and CDR2 (germline): SGHAT, FQNNGV. Trimming at V came to 5 bases and at J to 7 bases, leaving 8 bases not matched to a gene.

The chain carries TRBV19 and TRBJ2-7, with a tentative D call TRBD2 (6 bases). Between the trimmed V and J ends, which lost 4 bases and 5 bases, there was a span of 12 bases. The CDR3 runs to 13 residues. The V gene's germline CDR1 is LNHDA and CDR2 SQIVND (reference sequence). The CDR3, as DNA: TGTGCCAGTAGTAGCGGGGTGGCCAACGAGCAGTACTTC. Translating gives CASSSGVANEQYF.

This chain joins TRBV4-2 and TRBJ2-2; D perhaps matches TRBD2 (6 bases). CDR1 is LGHNA, CDR2 YNFKEQ, per germline. Trimming took 7 bases from V and 7 from J, leaving 25 bases between them. The CDR3 is 17 residues long. The CDR3 DNA sequence: TGTGCCAGCACCATTACCTTAGCGGTTGCCGTCGGCGGGGAGCTGTTTTTT. Its protein product is CASTITLAVAVGGELFF.

J is TRBJ2-2 and V is TRBV13, with D perhaps TRBD2 (6 bases). The V end was cut by 5 bases, the J end by 7 bases, with 17 bases between. Germline lookup yields CDR1 PRHDT and CDR2 FYEKMQ (reference sequence). The CDR3 is made up of 15 amino acids. The CDR3 DNA is TGTGCCAGCAGCCGGTGGGGACTGGCAAGCGGGGAGCTGTTTTTT. It is translated as CASSRWGLASGELFF. Based on the CDR3 plus reference TRBV13 and TRBJ2-2, the full variable domain is AAGVIQSPRHLIKEKRETATLKCYPIPRHDTVYWYQQGPGQDPQFLISFYEKMQSDKGSIPDRFSAQQFSDYHSELNMSSLELGDSALYFCASSRWGLASGELFFGEGSRLTVL.

CDR3 protein: CSVGRGPEAFF. CDR3 DNA sequence: TGCAGCGTTGGCAGGGGTCCTGAAGCTTTCTTT. The chain has TRBV29-1 and TRBJ1-1, with D possibly being TRBD1 (6 bases). Trimming took off 4 bases at V and 6 bases at J, with 9 bases between the two ends. This CDR3 contains 11 residues. Germline V gene data show CDR1 as SQVTM and CDR2 as ANQGSEA.

The chain joins TRBV6-6 to TRBJ1-2; the D is unclear. Per the germline V gene, CDR1 is MNHNY and CDR2 is SVGAGI (reference sequence). There are 14 residues in the CDR3. Trimming shortened V by 6 bases and J by 2 bases, and 13 bases separated the two germline ends. CDR3 amino acids: CASRAEHKNYGYTF. DNA of the CDR3: TGTGCCAGCAGGGCCGAACATAAAAACTATGGCTACACCTTC.

The V and J genes are TRBV14 and TRBJ2-5; 11 nucleotides align to TRBD2. Germline CDR1 and CDR2: SGHDN and FVKESK. This CDR3 is built from 16 residues. The V segment lost 0 bases and the J segment 6 bases; nucleotides outside the gene matches: 6. CDR3 coding DNA: TGTGCCAGCAGCCAAGAGGTAGCTAGCGGGAGGCAGACCCAGTACTTC. Residues: CASSQEVASGRQTQYF. Full variable domain (rest looked up from reference TRBV14 and TRBJ2-5): EAGVTQFPSHSVIEKGQTVTLRCDPISGHDNLYWYRRVMGKEIKFLLHFVKESKQDESGMPNNRFLAERTGGTYSTLKVQPAELEDSGVYFCASSQEVASGRQTQYFGPGTRLLVL.

The CDR3: CASSQDPRTSGAGETQYF. The DNA of the CDR3 is TGTGCCAGCAGCCAAGATCCCCGGACTAGCGGTGCTGGGGAGACCCAGTACTTC. The V and J genes are TRBV4-2 and TRBJ2-5, with 10 positions matching TRBD2. This CDR3 has 18 amino acids. J lost 5 bases, V lost 0 bases, and 12 bases had no gene match. Looked up from germline, CDR1 is LGHNA and CDR2 is YNFKEQ.

The chain combines TRBV2 with TRBJ1-6; TRBD1 agrees at 9 bases. CDR1 is SNHLY and CDR2 is FYNNEI in the germline V gene. V was pared by 3 bases and J by 2 bases, with 8 bases of the junction left unmatched. CDR3 length equals 18 residues. CDR3 region: CASSDAGQGRTYNSPLHF. The CDR3 DNA follows: TGTGCCAGCAGTGATGCAGGACAGGGGCGCACCTATAATTCACCCCTCCACTTT.

The chain is built from TRBV6-5 and TRBJ1-2; 8 bases map to TRBD1. The germline CDR1 and CDR2 sequences are MNHEY and SVGAGI. With V trimmed by 6 bases and J by 4 bases, 4 bases remained unmatched. This CDR3 contains 13 residues. CDR3 in DNA: TGTGCCAGCAGCGCAGACAGGGGCTATGGCTACACCTTC. Its protein is CASSADRGYGYTF.

The V call is TRBV13, the J call TRBJ2-4; unclear D gene. The CDR3 is 14 amino acids. Germline V gives CDR1 PRHDT, CDR2 FYEKMQ (reference sequence). With 2 bases removed from V and 5 bases from J, the gap between germline ends came to 10 bases. CDR3 in amino acids: CASSLILQENIQYF. In DNA form, the CDR3 reads TGTGCCAGCAGCTTAATTCTTCAGGAAAACATTCAGTACTTC. The full variable domain, its missing parts supplied by reference TRBV13 and TRBJ2-4, is AAGVIQSPRHLIKEKRETATLKCYPIPRHDTVYWYQQGPGQDPQFLISFYEKMQSDKGSIPDRFSAQQFSDYHSELNMSSLELGDSALYFCASSLILQENIQYFGAGTRLSVL.

This chain joins TRBV5-1 and TRBJ2-2; 8 nucleotides agree with TRBD2. Germline CDR1 SGHRS, CDR2 YFSETQ. The CDR3 covers 16 residues. Trimming cost V 0 bases and J 7 bases; bases outside gene matches: 8. CDR3 bases: TGCGCCAGCAGCTTGGCCTCCACTAGCGGTATCGGGGAGCTGTTTTTT. Its protein product is CASSLASTSGIGELFF. Filled out from reference TRBV5-1 and TRBJ2-2, the complete variable domain reads KAGVTQTPRYLIKTRGQQVTLSCSPISGHRSVSWYQQTPGQGLQFLFEYFSETQRNKGNFPGRFSGRQFSNSRSEMNVSTLELGDSALYLCASSLASTSGIGELFFGEGSRLTVL.

The J gene is TRBJ2-7, the V gene TRBV4-3; tentative D call: TRBD2 (5 bases). Trimming removed 0 bases at V and 0 bases at J, with 18 bases between. Germline CDR1 is LGHNA and CDR2 is YSLEER. This CDR3 is 18 amino acids long. The CDR3 DNA sequence: TGCGCCAGCAGCCAAGAGTGGCCGGGATTTGCGAGCTCCTACGAGCAGTACTTC. Translation: CASSQEWPGFASSYEQYF.

This chain links TRBV11-2 with TRBJ1-3; D ambiguous. Germline V gene sequence: CDR1 SGHAT, CDR2 FQNNGV. Trimming cost V 2 bases and J 0 bases, with 8 bases left between them. This CDR3 spans 15 amino acids. CDR3 amino acids: CASSLSQISGNTIYF. The CDR3 coding sequence is TGTGCCAGCAGCTTAAGTCAGATCTCTGGAAACACCATATATTTT.

The chain couples TRBV28 to TRBJ2-7; 11 bases fit TRBD2. The CDR3 runs 14 residues. J gave up 3 bases and V 6 bases, and 4 bases lay outside the gene matches. Germline CDR1 is MDHEN and CDR2 is SYDVKM. The CDR3 DNA follows: TGTGCCAGCAGGGTAGCGGGGGGGATCTACGAGCAGTACTTC. Protein sequence: CASRVAGGIYEQYF.

In its sample, this clone was seen a few times. The V and J genes are TRBV5-1 and TRBJ2-3, with D possibly TRBD1 on 5 matching bases. Germline V gene sequence: CDR1 SGHRS, CDR2 YFSETQ. Trimming removed 0 bases from V and 0 bases from J, with 5 bases in between. This CDR3 is built from 14 residues. CDR3 DNA sequence: TGCGCCAGCAGCTTGGGACAGAGCACAGATACGCAGTATTTT. It codes for CASSLGQSTDTQYF.

Only one count was recorded for this clone. This chain connects TRBV4-3 to TRBJ1-3; a possible D gene is TRBD1 (5 bases). This CDR3 is 17 amino acids long. Trimming pared 1 base from V and 4 bases from J, leaving 17 bases between. The germline CDR1 and CDR2 sequences are LGHNA and YSLEER. In DNA, the CDR3 is TGCGCCAGCAGCCAAGTAGGGCTTTGGGGCGCGGGAAACACCATATATTTT. Translated, it gives CASSQVGLWGAGNTIYF.

This rearrangement joins TRBV9 to TRBJ2-7; 11 bases match TRBD1. Germline CDR1 reads SGDLS; CDR2 reads YYNGEE. With 0 bases clipped from V and 7 bases from J, the junction kept 3 bases outside the gene matches. The CDR3 consists of 14 residues. CDR3 in amino acids: CASSVAGTGGEQYF. The CDR3 nucleotides read TGTGCCAGCAGCGTAGCCGGGACAGGGGGAGAGCAGTACTTC. Together with reference TRBV9 and TRBJ2-7, the CDR3 gives the full variable domain: DSGVTQTPKHLITATGQRVTLRCSPRSGDLSVYWYQQSLDQGLQFLIQYYNGEERAKGNILERFSAQQFPDLHSELNLSSLELGDSALYFCASSVAGTGGEQYFGPGTRLTVT.